Listed below are T cell receptor beta chains from one sample, sequenced in a study of beta chain features in type 1 diabetes. Clones were sequenced by immunoSEQ multiplex PCR, and TCRdb holds only the in-frame ones, with some missing. Of hundreds of thousands of clones in the sample, roughly a sixth were seen once. The specimen was naive CD4+ T cells from blood. Receptors were obtained from a man aged 18 to 35 in good health. CDR3s include the opening cysteine and the closing phenylalanine or tryptophan. D genes are given only for firm matches. Size is stated for part of the rows, as once, few or many counts, or as a class when the clone is expanded.

D,size,J,V,DNA,CDR3
TRBD1,few,TRBJ1-2,TRBV6-6,TGTGCCAGCAGTTTCTACACCGGGACAGTCAACTATGGCTACACCTTC,CASSFYTGTVNYGYTF
.,.,TRBJ2-7,TRBV6-6,TGTGCCAGCAGTTACTTGCTGACCTCCTACGAGCAGTACTTC,CASSYLLTSYEQYF
TRBD2,many,TRBJ2-1,TRBV10-3,TGTGCCATCAGGCGGGCCACTAGCGGGAGTGGTAGTGAGCAGTTCTTC,CAIRRATSGSGSEQFF
.,.,TRBJ1-2,TRBV18,TGTGCCAGCTCACCACCGTCGAACTATGGCTACACCTTC,CASSPPSNYGYTF
TRBD1,few,TRBJ1-5,TRBV2,TGTGCCAGCAGGCAAACGGACAGGGCCCGTCAGCCCCAGCATTTT,CASRQTDRARQPQHF
TRBD1,.,TRBJ1-2,TRBV4-1,TGCGCCAGCAGCCAAGCAGGACAGGGGAACTCTGGCTACACCTTC,CASSQAGQGNSGYTF
TRBD1,.,TRBJ2-7,TRBV7-2,TGTGCCAGCAGCCGGGACAGGGTGGGGTACGAGCAGTACTTC,CASSRDRVGYEQYF
.,.,TRBJ2-1,TRBV21-1,TGTGCCAGCAGCAAAGAGGAAAGCGCACTCAATGAGCAGTTCTTC,CASSKEESALNEQFF
.,few,TRBJ1-2,TRBV7-3,TGTGCCAGCAGCCCAAGGGCAGGGGACTATGGCTACACCTTC,CASSPRAGDYGYTF
TRBD2,few,TRBJ2-7,TRBV27,TGTGCCAGCAGCAGGAGCGGGAGTGGCCAGTACGAGCAGTACTTC,CASSRSGSGQYEQYF
TRBD1,.,TRBJ1-5,TRBV2,TGTGCCAGCAGTGCAGGACAGGGGAACAATCAGCCCCAGCATTTT,CASSAGQGNNQPQHF
TRBD1,few,TRBJ1-5,TRBV19,TGTGCCAGTAGTAGGGGACAGGGGGCGCCGGGCGGCAATCAGCCCCAGCATTTT,CASSRGQGAPGGNQPQHF
.,.,TRBJ1-4,TRBV10-3,TGTGCCATCAGTGAGTCGTCGAGTGAAGGAAAACTGTTTTTT,CAISESSSEGKLFF
.,few,TRBJ2-7,TRBV5-1,TGCGCCAGCAGCTTGGGCGCCCACGAGCAGTACTTC,CASSLGAHEQYF
.,.,TRBJ1-4,TRBV29-1,TGCAGCGTTGTACAGCGATTGAATGAAAAACTGTTTTTT,CSVVQRLNEKLFF
TRBD1,.,TRBJ1-1,TRBV6-6,TGTGCCAGCAGCAGGGGGCAGGGAGGTGGGAGCACTGAAGCTTTCTTT,CASSRGQGGGSTEAFF
TRBD1,few,TRBJ2-1,TRBV11-1,TGTGCCAGCAGCTTAGCGGTCTGGGACAGGGGTTTTCGGCAGTTCTTC,CASSLAVWDRGFRQFF
.,.,TRBJ2-2,TRBV10-3,TGTGCCATCAGTGGAACCACGGACACCGGGGAGCTGTTTTTT,CAISGTTDTGELFF
.,.,TRBJ2-5,TRBV2,TGTGCCAGCCACAGGCCCCAGGGAGGTAAAAAGACCCAGTACTTC,CASHRPQGGKKTQYF
.,.,TRBJ2-7,TRBV28,TGTGCCAGCAGTTCTGGGTCCTACGAGCAGTACTTC,CASSSGSYEQYF
TRBD1,.,TRBJ2-7,TRBV2,TGTGCCAGCAGTGCAGGACAGGGGGTCGAGCAGTACTTC,CASSAGQGVEQYF
.,.,TRBJ2-1,TRBV29-1,TGCAGCGTTATGGGGACCCCGCATGCAAATGAGCAGTTCTTC,CSVMGTPHANEQFF
TRBD1,.,TRBJ1-2,TRBV9,TGTGCCAGCAGCGCCGCAGGGGGCGTCTATGGCTACACCTTC,CASSAAGGVYGYTF
TRBD2,.,TRBJ2-1,TRBV9,TGTGCCAGCAGCGTCCCCGGGACTAGCGGGACCTCCTCCTACAATGAGCAGTTCTTC,CASSVPGTSGTSSYNEQFF
.,few,TRBJ1-4,TRBV5-4,TGTGCCAGCAGCTTGGCTGCAGGGACTGAAAAACTGTTTTTT,CASSLAAGTEKLFF
TRBD2,few,TRBJ2-2,TRBV7-2,TGTGCCAGCAGACTGAGCGGGAGTAGGAACACCGGGGAGCTGTTTTTT,CASRLSGSRNTGELFF
TRBD1,.,TRBJ2-4,TRBV7-8,TGTGCCAGCAGCTTACTAGGGACAGGGGGCAGAAGTACGGCCAAAAACATTCAGTACTTC,CASSLLGTGGRSTAKNIQYF
.,.,TRBJ1-5,TRBV7-8,TGTGCCAGCAACCGGAGGGGCACAAATCAGCCCCAGCATTTT,CASNRRGTNQPQHF
.,.,TRBJ1-5,TRBV28,TGTGCCAGCAGCCCTCCGGGCCTGAAACCTCGGGGTCAGCCCCAGCATTTT,CASSPPGLKPRGQPQHF
TRBD1,few,TRBJ1-3,TRBV18,TGTGCCAGCTCACCTCCCACGACAGGGCCTGGAAACACCATATATTTT,CASSPPTTGPGNTIYF
.,.,TRBJ2-1,TRBV6-5,TGTGCCAGCAGTACGTCCCAGGGGACTGAGCAGTTCTTC,CASSTSQGTEQFF
.,few,TRBJ2-5,TRBV11-2,TGTGCCAGCAGCCAAAACCGGGGGGCGGAGACCCAGTACTTC,CASSQNRGAETQYF
.,.,TRBJ2-2,TRBV7-3,TGTGCCAGCACGAAGAACACCGGGGAGCTGTTTTTT,CASTKNTGELFF
TRBD2,few,TRBJ2-7,TRBV30,TGTGCCTGGGGGAGGGCTTCCTACGAGCAGTACTTC,CAWGRASYEQYF
.,few,TRBJ1-3,TRBV10-3,TGTGCCATCGGGAAGGAGGTGGGAAACACCATATATTTT,CAIGKEVGNTIYF
.,.,TRBJ1-1,TRBV30,TGTGCCTGGAGCCCCTCCCGGGGATTCACTGAAGCTTTCTTT,CAWSPSRGFTEAFF
TRBD1,.,TRBJ1-5,TRBV29-1,TGCAGCGTGGGGGGACAGGGCAATCAGCCCCAGCATTTT,CSVGGQGNQPQHF
.,few,TRBJ1-4,TRBV6-5,TGTGCCAGCAGTTACTCTGACAGAACTAATGAAAAACTGTTTTTT,CASSYSDRTNEKLFF
.,few,TRBJ2-7,TRBV6-5,TGTGCCAGCAGTGTTCAAAGGGTCCACTACGAGCAGTACTTC,CASSVQRVHYEQYF
.,.,TRBJ1-2,TRBV27,TGTGCCAGCAGTTTAGGGCAGGGTAATGGCTACACCTTC,CASSLGQGNGYTF
.,.,TRBJ1-1,TRBV5-4,TGTGCCAGCAGCTTGGGCGGGGGCGCTTGGAGTCCCTTAAAAAACACTGAAGCTTTCTTT,CASSLGGGAWSPLKNTEAFF
.,few,TRBJ2-5,TRBV27,TGTGCCAGCAGTTCCCGACCCAATACGCAGCAGGTGACCCAGTACTTC,CASSSRPNTQQVTQYF
.,.,TRBJ2-7,TRBV29-1,TGCAGCGTTGGAATCCAGGATCACTTC,CSVGIQDHF
.,few,TRBJ1-6,TRBV4-3,TGCGCCAGCAGCCAAGATATATTGGGGGGGCGTTCCTATAATTCACCCCTCCACTTT,CASSQDILGGRSYNSPLHF
TRBD1,few,TRBJ1-1,TRBV2,TGTGCCAGCAGCGAGGACAGGGCTAACACTGAAGCTTTCTTT,CASSEDRANTEAFF
.,.,TRBJ1-5,TRBV7-2,TGTGCCAGCAGCCCGGAGGGACGCTTCAATCAGCCCCAGCATTTT,CASSPEGRFNQPQHF
.,few,TRBJ2-2,TRBV27,TGTGCCAGCAGTTTATCTTGGACGGGCTCCAGCGGGGAGCTGTTTTTT,CASSLSWTGSSGELFF
TRBD1,.,TRBJ1-6,TRBV2,TGTGCCAGTCACGAGGCAGGGGGGAATTCACCCCTCCACTTT,CASHEAGGNSPLHF
TRBD1,few,TRBJ1-1,TRBV7-2,TGTGCCAGCAGCTGGACAGGGGGCGGAGTTGGAACTGAAGCTTTCTTT,CASSWTGGGVGTEAFF
TRBD1,.,TRBJ1-1,TRBV9,TGTGCCAGCAGCGCCGCGGGACAGGGGAACACTGAAGCTTTCTTT,CASSAAGQGNTEAFF
TRBD1,.,TRBJ2-3,TRBV29-1,TGCAGCGTTGACGGACAGGGGCGTGGTACGCAGTATTTT,CSVDGQGRGTQYF
TRBD1,few,TRBJ2-2,TRBV9,TGTGCCAGCAGCTCCCGGACAGGGTATAGCGGGGAGCTGTTTTTT,CASSSRTGYSGELFF
.,few,TRBJ2-1,TRBV5-4,TGTGCCAGCAGCTTGGGTCAGAATGGGGCCTACAATGAGCAGTTCTTC,CASSLGQNGAYNEQFF
TRBD1,few,TRBJ2-3,TRBV18,TGTGCCAGCTCAAGGGACAGGGCAAGCACAGATACGCAGTATTTT,CASSRDRASTDTQYF